The 10 T cell receptor beta chains reported below all come from one sample, sequenced in a study of cytomegalovirus exposure and HLA in healthy donors (dated by TCRdb to the late 2010s). Libraries were built with the immunoSEQ multiplex PCR assay. For the multiplex PCR, a mixture combining 60 forward primers for TCR Vbeta segments and 13 reverse primers for TCR Jbeta segments was used. TCRdb retrieved this table from immuneACCESS and kept in-frame rearrangements only. Not all clones are present; in checked studies, unresolved V genes account for under half, and no reason is known for the remainder. The sample contains about 190,000 clones, about 77% of them found a single time. Jointly, the top ten make up roughly 2.1% of the sample. The specimen was PBMCs. All receptors come from a woman in her twenties or thirties in good health and CMV-seropositive.

This clone was picked up a small number of times. The chain couples TRBV30 to TRBJ2-7; D is possibly TRBD2 (6 bases). The CDR3 has 15 residues. Germline lookup yields CDR1 GTSNPN and CDR2 SVGIG (reference sequence). V was clipped by 3 bases and J by 3 bases, with 18 bases between them. The CDR3, as DNA: TGTGCCTGGAGGGGGGGAAGGGATTCCTACTACGAGCAGTACTTC. This gives the protein CAWRGGRDSYYEQYF.

The rearrangement uses TRBV11-2 and TRBJ1-1; 10 bases fit TRBD1. This CDR3 is built from 17 residues. Germline lookup yields CDR1 SGHAT and CDR2 FQNNGV. Germline trimming cut 3 bases from V and 4 bases from J; bases unmatched to any gene: 11. CDR3 sequence: CASSLPGTGALSTEAFF. CDR3 nucleotide sequence: TGTGCCAGCAGCTTGCCCGGGACAGGGGCCTTGAGCACTGAAGCTTTCTTT.

This chain uses TRBV7-9 with TRBJ1-4, with a possible D match to TRBD1 (5 bases). The V and J ends lost 6 bases and 7 bases respectively, with 15 bases between them. The germline V gene has CDR1 SEHNR and CDR2 FQNEAQ (reference sequence). The CDR3 covers 14 residues. CDR3 loop: CASSATVWGEKLFF. The CDR3 region has the DNA TGTGCCAGCAGTGCGACAGTCTGGGGTGAAAAACTGTTTTTT.

This chain connects TRBV7-2 to TRBJ2-5; D gene ambiguous. CDR3 length: 13 residues. Germline assignment: CDR1 SGHTA and CDR2 FQGNSA. Trimming cost V 1 base and J 0 bases, with 3 bases left between them. CDR3 DNA: TGTGCCAGCAGCTTAGACTACCAAGAGACCCAGTACTTC. Translated: CASSLDYQETQYF.

This clone has only a few counts. CDR3 nucleotide sequence: TGTGCCAGCAGTCCCGGACTAGCGGGAACCTACGAGCAGTACTTC. Protein product: CASSPGLAGTYEQYF. The V gene is TRBV2, the J gene TRBJ2-7; 12 bases are shared with TRBD2. The germline CDR1 and CDR2 sequences are SNHLY and FYNNEI. The junction had 4 bases not matched to a gene; V was cut back by 5 bases and J by 2 bases. The CDR3 has 15 residues.

V and J are TRBV7-9 and TRBJ2-5; TRBD1 aligns across 10 bases. The CDR3 totals 17 residues. V shed 5 bases and J 3 bases; nucleotides not matched to a gene: 12. Per the germline V gene, CDR1 is SEHNR and CDR2 is FQNEAQ (reference sequence). The CDR3 DNA sequence: TGTGCCAGCAGCGCTGCTGACAGGGGGCGAGGTAAAGAGACCCAGTACTTC. Its translation: CASSAADRGRGKETQYF. Filled out from reference TRBV7-9 and TRBJ2-5, the complete variable domain reads DTGVSQNPRHKITKRGQNVTFRCDPISEHNRLYWYRQTLGQGPEFLTYFQNEAQLEKSRLLSDRFSAERPKGSFSTLEIQRTEQGDSAMYLCASSAADRGRGKETQYFGPGTRLLVL.

The CDR3 reads CSAGTRNTEAFF. CDR3 sequence (DNA): TGCAGCGCCGGGACAAGGAACACTGAAGCTTTCTTT. The gene calls are TRBV29-1 and TRBJ1-1, with D maybe TRBD1 (6 bases). Germline V gives CDR1 SQVTM, CDR2 ANQGSEA. Trimming shortened V by 7 bases and J by 1 base, and 10 bases separated the two germline ends. There are 12 residues in the CDR3. Variable domain in full (rest from reference TRBV29-1 and TRBJ1-1): SAVISQKPSRDICQRGTSLTIQCQVDSQVTMMFWYRQQPGQSLTLIATANQGSEATYESGFVIDKFPISRPNLTFSTLTVSNMSPEDSSIYLCSAGTRNTEAFFGQGTRLTVV.

The chain uses TRBV29-1 and TRBJ2-7; TRBD1 matches 9 bases. Losses at the gene ends were 6 bases for V and 4 bases for J; bases not matched to a gene: 7. Germline values: CDR1 SQVTM, CDR2 ANQGSEA. This CDR3 contains 13 residues. DNA for the CDR3: TGCAGCGTCGGACAGGGGTCGGGATACGAGCAGTACTTC. It specifies CSVGQGSGYEQYF.

The chain joins TRBV9 to TRBJ1-3; 7 bases are shared with TRBD1. The CDR3 runs 16 residues. The V and J ends lost 4 bases and 4 bases, in that order; junction bases with no gene match: 11. The germline V gene encodes CDR1 SGDLS and CDR2 YYNGEE. This CDR3 is CASSPQEGAAGNTIYF. CDR3 nucleotides: TGTGCCAGCAGCCCCCAAGAGGGGGCGGCAGGAAACACCATATATTTT.

Points on this clone: One end of the junction does not line up with germline, which may come from a read error. The rearrangement links TRBV4-1 to TRBJ2-7; 7 nucleotides align to TRBD1. CDR1 is MGHRA and CDR2 is YSYEKL in the germline V gene. This CDR3 comprises 13 residues. The chain's CDR3 is CANSPRGSHEQYF. The CDR3 DNA reads as TGCGCCAACAGCCCCAGGGGGTCCCACGAGCAGTACTTC.